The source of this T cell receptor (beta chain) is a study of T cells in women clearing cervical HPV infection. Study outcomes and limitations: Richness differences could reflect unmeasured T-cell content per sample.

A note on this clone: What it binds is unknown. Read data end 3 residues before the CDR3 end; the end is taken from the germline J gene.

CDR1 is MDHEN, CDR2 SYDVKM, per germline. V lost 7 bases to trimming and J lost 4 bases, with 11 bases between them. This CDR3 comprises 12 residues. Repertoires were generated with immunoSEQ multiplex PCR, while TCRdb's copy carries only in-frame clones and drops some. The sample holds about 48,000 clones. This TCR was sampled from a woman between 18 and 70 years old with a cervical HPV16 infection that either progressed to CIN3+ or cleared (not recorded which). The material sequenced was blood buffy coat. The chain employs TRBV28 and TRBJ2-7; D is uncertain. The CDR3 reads CASTRSTYEQYF. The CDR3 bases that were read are TGTGCCAGCACAAGATCGACATACGAG.